Reported below is one T cell receptor beta chain. The target antigen is unknown. An end of the junction differs from the germline gene, which may be a read error. Researchers took RNA transcripts and amplified TCR beta CDR3 regions from them. An initial RT-PCR round employing HTBI primers preceded a second-round multiplex PCR. TCRdb reprocessed the multiplex PCR reads with MiXCR, giving one entry per CDR3 protein. The table lists over a million distinct CDR3 sequences, about 38% of them singletons. This record comes from a study of Graves' ophthalmopathy and Graves' hyperthyroidism. Study information: Researchers classed hyperthyroidism as stable given no ophthalmopathy within 18 months of follow-up.

Whole-study findings and limits: Sensitivity reached approximately 85% and specificity roughly 76% for a 13-signature model separating ophthalmopathy from stable hyperthyroidism.

CDR3 size: 16 residues. Germline CDR1 ENHRY, CDR2 SYGVKD. Sequenced: peripheral blood or thyroid tissue (not recorded which). This receptor was obtained from an adult man with Graves' hyperthyroidism. The chain is built from TRBV10-3 and TRBJ1-2; 9 bases align to TRBD1. In DNA form, the CDR3 reads TGTGCCACCAGTGAATCTGGGAGGACAGGGGATGATGGCTACACCTTC. Translated: CATSESGRTGDDGYTF.